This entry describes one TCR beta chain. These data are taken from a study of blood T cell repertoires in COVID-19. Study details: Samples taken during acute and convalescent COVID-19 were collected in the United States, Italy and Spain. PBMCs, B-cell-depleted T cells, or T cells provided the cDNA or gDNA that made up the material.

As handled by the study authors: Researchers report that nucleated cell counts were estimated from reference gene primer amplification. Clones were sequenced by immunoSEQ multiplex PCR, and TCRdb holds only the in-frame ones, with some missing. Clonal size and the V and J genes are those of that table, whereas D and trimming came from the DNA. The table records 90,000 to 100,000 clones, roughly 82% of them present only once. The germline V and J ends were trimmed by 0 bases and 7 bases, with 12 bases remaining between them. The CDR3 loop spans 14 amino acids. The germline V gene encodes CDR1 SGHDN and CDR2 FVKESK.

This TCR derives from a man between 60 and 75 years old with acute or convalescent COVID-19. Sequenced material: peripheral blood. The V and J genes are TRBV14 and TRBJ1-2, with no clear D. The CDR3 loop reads CASSQEGSFGGYTF. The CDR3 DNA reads TGTGCCAGCAGCCAAGAGGGCAGCTTCGGTGGCTACACCTTC.